This TCR beta chain came from a study of identical twins. There are a few counts of this clonotype. The CDR3 does not close with the conserved phenylalanine or tryptophan, likely indicating a read error. The DNA is left out, because the CDR3 cannot be placed on it with certainty; the CDR3 is given as TCRdb lists it. The CDR3 numbers 8 amino acids, ends counted. TCRdb ran MiXCR on the 5' RACE reads and lists one entry per CDR3 protein. The table includes under 900,000 distinct CDR3 sequences, about 12% detected once. These data are also associated with another study on yellow fever vaccine responses in identical twins.

The J gene is TRBJ1-1, the V gene TRBV12-3 or TRBV12-4; no check of the table's D call, TRBD1, against the DNA was made. The TCR comes from a young woman in good health. The sequencing input was PBMCs. The CDR3 here is CASSGGEL.